What follows describes a single TCR beta chain. What it binds is not known. This entry belongs to a study of blood T cells in healthy people across ages. Researchers report isolating at least 6 million PBMCs per sample. This CDR3 contains 18 residues. CDR1 and CDR2 (germline): MNHNS, SASEGT. V dropped 7 bases and J dropped 0; count of bases not matched to a gene: 9. Study-level results: Since the PBMCs were unsorted, naive and antigen-experienced cells could not be conclusively compared.

The authors ran a second PCR of about 7 to 11 cycles using a sample-barcoded 5' primer and a J-beta primer mix. MiXCR was run by TCRdb on the 5' RACE reads, yielding one entry per CDR3 protein. The sample holds around 1,500,000 distinct CDR3 sequences, roughly 45% seen once. The sample taken for sequencing was blood. V is TRBV6-1 and J is TRBJ2-1; TRBD2 aligns across 13 bases. The receptor was isolated from a woman younger than 35 in good health. CDR3 region: CASTTSGGAQGSYNEQFF. The CDR3 region has the DNA TGTGCCAGCACTACTAGCGGGGGGGCTCAGGGCTCCTACAATGAGCAGTTCTTC.